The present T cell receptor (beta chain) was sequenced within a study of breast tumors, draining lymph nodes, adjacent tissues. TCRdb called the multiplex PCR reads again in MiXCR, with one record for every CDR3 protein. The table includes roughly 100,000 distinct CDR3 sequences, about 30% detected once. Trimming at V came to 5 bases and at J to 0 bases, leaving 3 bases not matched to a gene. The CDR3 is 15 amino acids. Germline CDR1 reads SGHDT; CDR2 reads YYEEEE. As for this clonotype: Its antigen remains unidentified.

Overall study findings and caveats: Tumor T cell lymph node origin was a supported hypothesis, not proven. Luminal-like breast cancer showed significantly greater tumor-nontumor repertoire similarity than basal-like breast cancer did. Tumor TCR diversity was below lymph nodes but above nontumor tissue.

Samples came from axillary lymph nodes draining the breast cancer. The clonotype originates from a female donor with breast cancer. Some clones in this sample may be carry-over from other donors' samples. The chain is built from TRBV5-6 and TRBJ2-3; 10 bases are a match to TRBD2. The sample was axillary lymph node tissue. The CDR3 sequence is CASRSGLASTDTQYF. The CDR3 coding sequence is TGTGCCAGCAGATCGGGACTAGCGAGCACAGATACGCAGTATTTT.